This T cell receptor (beta chain) was sequenced during a study of identical twins. A universal primer site was incorporated via template switching, and the cDNA contained unique molecular identifiers. TCRdb itself ran the 5' RACE reads through MiXCR, one entry per CDR3 protein. Of hundreds of thousands of distinct CDR3 sequences in the sample, 9% to 15% were seen once. Losses at the gene ends were 3 bases for V and 13 bases for J; bases not matched to a gene: 10. There are 14 residues in the CDR3. Germline CDR1 and CDR2: SGHDT and YYEEEE. Study-wide results and limits: Within twin pairs, the out-of-frame alpha sequences they shared showed excess low generation probability.

A word on this clonotype: Its specificity is not known.

In every case, the donor was a healthy Caucasian. The same sample was also studied in work on yellow fever vaccine responses in identical twins.

The source material was PBMCs. The V call is TRBV5-6, the J call TRBJ2-5; 12 bases fit TRBD1. This sequence was found in a woman between 18 and 29 years old in good health. The CDR3 sequence: CASSWDRGPGLRYF. The CDR3 DNA reads TGTGCCAGCAGCTGGGACAGGGGGCCGGGGTTACGGTACTTC.